Each of the 30 T cell receptor beta chains below was sequenced from the same sample in a study of cytomegalovirus exposure and HLA in healthy donors. The protocol was immunoSEQ multiplex PCR, while the TCRdb copy is restricted to in-frame clones and leaves out a portion. The repertoire holds a few hundred thousand clones, with around 87% as singletons. Sequenced material: PBMCs. The receptors originated from a woman aged 18-29 years in good health and CMV-seronegative.

The rearrangement uses TRBV9 and TRBJ2-7; 10 bases line up with TRBD1. Per germline, CDR1 SGDLS and CDR2 YYNGEE. J gave up 1 base and V 0 bases, and 1 base lay outside the gene matches. This CDR3 has 15 amino acids. Here the CDR3 reads CASSVGGQGSYEQYF. CDR3 sequence (DNA): TGTGCCAGCAGCGTAGGGGGACAGGGGTCCTACGAGCAGTACTTC.

The chain carries TRBV6-4 and TRBJ1-2; D not resolved. The CDR3 contains 15 residues. V was pared by 0 bases and J by 5 bases, with 13 bases between. CDR1 MRHNA and CDR2 SNTAGT come from the germline V gene. CDR3 sequence (DNA): TGTGCCAGCAGTGACTCACCAGGCTCGAGTTATGGCTACACCTTC. Translation: CASSDSPGSSYGYTF.

This clone was detected ten times or more. This sequence joins TRBV5-5 and TRBJ2-7; 7 nucleotides align to TRBD1. The V segment lost 1 base and the J segment 3 bases; nucleotides outside the gene matches: 7. The length of the CDR3 is 15 residues. Germline V gene lookup returns CDR1 SGHKS and CDR2 YYEKEE (reference sequence). The CDR3 loop is CASSLTLGQVYEQYF. CDR3 coding DNA: TGTGCCAGCAGCTTGACCCTTGGACAGGTCTACGAGCAGTACTTC. Full variable domain (missing parts from reference TRBV5-5 and TRBJ2-7): DAGVTQSPTHLIKTRGQQVTLRCSPISGHKSVSWYQQVLGQGPQFIFQYYEKEERGRGNFPDRFSARQFPNYSSELNVNALLLGDSALYLCASSLTLGQVYEQYFGPGTRLTVT.

This chain links TRBV27 with TRBJ2-1; D gene unclear. Looked up from germline, CDR1 is MNHEY and CDR2 is SMNVEV (reference sequence). This CDR3 spans 14 amino acids. V shed 7 bases and J shed 0 bases, with 10 bases lying between them. CDR3 sequence reads: CASMSGSSYNEQFF. CDR3 in DNA: TGTGCCAGCATGTCCGGTAGCTCCTACAATGAGCAGTTCTTC.

This rearrangement joins TRBV29-1 to TRBJ1-4; D perhaps matches TRBD1 (5 bases). V was shortened by 5 bases and J by 8 bases, with 15 bases between the two germline ends. CDR3 length equals 13 residues. From germline, CDR1 is SQVTM and CDR2 ANQGSEA. The CDR3 DNA sequence: TGCAGCGTTTCGTCGGCAGGGTTGGAAAAACTGTTTTTT. The encoded protein is CSVSSAGLEKLFF.

The chain has TRBV4-3 and TRBJ2-7, with D unresolved. The germline V gene encodes CDR1 LGHNA and CDR2 YSLEER. This CDR3 contains 19 residues. The V gene lost 0 bases and the J gene lost 2 bases, with 23 bases spanning the gap. In nucleotides, the CDR3 is TGCGCCAGCAGCCAAGATTATTACATGCGACTTTCCGATACCTACGAGCAGTACTTC. The encoded protein is CASSQDYYMRLSDTYEQYF.

This chain joins TRBV28 and TRBJ2-1, with TRBD2 as a possible D gene (5 bases). Germline values: CDR1 MDHEN, CDR2 SYDVKM. The CDR3 runs to 15 residues. The V end lost 6 bases, the J end lost 1 base, and 13 bases lay between the germline ends. The CDR3: CASRGSRLSYNEQFF. The CDR3 DNA sequence: TGTGCCAGCAGGGGGAGCAGGCTATCCTACAATGAGCAGTTCTTC.

This chain uses TRBV27 with TRBJ2-5; 9 nucleotides match TRBD1. The CDR3 is 16 amino acids. The germline CDR1 and CDR2 sequences are MNHEY and SMNVEV (reference sequence). Trimming took 6 bases from V and 1 from J; bases not matched to a gene: 9. CDR3: CASRQYRDRAQETQYF. Written as DNA, the CDR3 is TGTGCCAGCAGGCAATACCGGGACAGGGCCCAAGAGACCCAGTACTTC.

This rearrangement joins TRBV5-1 to TRBJ2-2; 11 bases align to TRBD1. This CDR3 is 14 amino acids long. After removal of 5 bases from V and 6 bases from J, the junction contained 3 bases not matched to a gene. Looked up from germline, CDR1 is SGHRS and CDR2 is YFSETQ. CDR3: CASRGQGAAGELFF. The DNA for the CDR3 is TGCGCCAGCAGAGGACAGGGGGCGGCCGGGGAGCTGTTTTTT.

J is TRBJ1-5 and V is TRBV27, with a weak D call TRBD1 (5 bases). The CDR3 loop spans 14 amino acids. In germline, CDR1 is MNHEY, CDR2 SMNVEV (reference sequence). V was clipped by 4 bases and J by 5 bases, with 12 bases between them. The chain's CDR3 is CASSSSGIYQPQHF. CDR3 DNA sequence: TGTGCCAGCAGTTCGTCAGGGATATATCAGCCCCAGCATTTT.

This chain links TRBV5-6 with TRBJ2-3; 8 bases line up with TRBD2. This CDR3 region has 16 residues. Germline trimming cut 0 bases from V and 4 bases from J; bases unmatched to any gene: 7. Germline V lookup: CDR1 SGHDT, CDR2 YYEEEE. The CDR3 DNA is TGTGCCAGCAGCTTGGTTTCGGGAGGGCCCCCAGATACGCAGTATTTT. This gives the protein CASSLVSGGPPDTQYF.

The chain couples TRBV28 to TRBJ1-4; weak D call: TRBD1 (6 bases). CDR1 MDHEN and CDR2 SYDVKM come from the germline V gene. Trimming shortened V by 4 bases and J by 4 bases, and 16 bases separated the two germline ends. This CDR3 spans 16 amino acids. Here the CDR3 reads CASSSPGTTRNEKLFF. The CDR3 bases are TGTGCCAGCAGTTCACCAGGGACAACCCGTAATGAAAAACTGTTTTTT.

This clone was observed a single time. The CDR3 region has the DNA TGTGCCAGCAGCTTCGGACTAGCGTTCGAGCAGTACTTC. It codes for CASSFGLAFEQYF. This rearrangement joins TRBV7-2 to TRBJ2-7, with 9 positions matching TRBD2. V shed 3 bases, J shed 6 bases, and the junction held 3 bases outside the gene matches. The CDR3 loop spans 13 amino acids. CDR1 is SGHTA and CDR2 is FQGNSA in the germline V gene.

V gene TRBV6-6 combines with J gene TRBJ1-2, with D maybe TRBD1 (5 bases). V was pared by 9 bases and J by 8 bases, with 16 bases between. The CDR3 is 12 amino acids. Germline V gene lookup returns CDR1 MNHNY and CDR2 SVGAGI (reference sequence). This CDR3 is CASFREGEGYTF. In DNA, the CDR3 is TGTGCCAGTTTCAGGGAAGGTGAAGGCTACACCTTC.

In its sample, this clone was seen once. The chain couples TRBV7-8 to TRBJ2-3; 15 bases are a match to TRBD2. The CDR3 loop spans 16 amino acids. Germline V CDR1 and CDR2: SGHVS, FQNEAQ. Trimming at V came to 7 bases and at J to 4 bases, leaving 6 bases not matched to a gene. CDR3 sequence reads: CASNPGLAGGSDTQYF. The CDR3 bases are TGTGCCAGCAACCCAGGACTAGCGGGAGGGTCAGATACGCAGTATTTT.

The CDR3 reads CASSVTENYGYTF. The CDR3 DNA follows: TGTGCCAGCAGCGTCACGGAGAACTATGGCTACACCTTC. The chain uses TRBV27 and TRBJ1-2, with D hard to call. V was cut by 6 bases and J by 2 bases, with 10 bases left in between. The CDR3 is 13 residues long. The germline CDR1 and CDR2 sequences are MNHEY and SMNVEV (reference sequence).

This chain uses TRBV28 with TRBJ2-7; 7 nucleotides agree with TRBD2. The V gene's germline CDR1 is MDHEN and CDR2 SYDVKM. Trimming at V came to 5 bases and at J to 4 bases, leaving 11 bases not matched to a gene. The CDR3 is made up of 15 amino acids. CDR3 DNA sequence: TGTGCCAGCAGTGGGGGAGGGCTAGCGGTGTACGAGCAGTACTTC. It is translated as CASSGGGLAVYEQYF. Using reference TRBV28 and TRBJ2-7 for the parts outside the CDR3, the full variable domain is DVKVTQSSRYLVKRTGEKVFLECVQDMDHENMFWYRQDPGLGLRLIYFSYDVKMKEKGDIPEGYSVSREKKERFSLILESASTNQTSMYLCASSGGGLAVYEQYFGPGTRLTVT.

V and J are TRBV4-3 and TRBJ2-1, with a possible D match to TRBD2 (5 bases). V was cut by 1 base and J by 4 bases, with 14 bases left in between. Germline V CDR1 and CDR2: LGHNA, YSLEER. The CDR3 has 16 amino acids. This chain's CDR3 is CASSQGREGAYNEQFF. As DNA, the CDR3 is TGCGCCAGCAGCCAAGGGCGCGAGGGAGCTTACAATGAGCAGTTCTTC.

V usage is TRBV6-1 and J usage is TRBJ1-2; D is unclear. The CDR3 spans 14 residues. V was trimmed by 1 base and J by 4 bases, leaving 10 bases between them. CDR1 is MNHNS and CDR2 is SASEGT in the germline V gene. In DNA form, the CDR3 reads TGTGCCAGCAGTGAAGACACCCCCCCCTATGGCTACACCTTC. This sequence encodes CASSEDTPPYGYTF.

This clone has a count of ten or more. J is TRBJ2-7 and V is TRBV5-1; D may be TRBD2 (6 bases). The CDR3 sequence is 14 residues long. Germline V CDR1 and CDR2: SGHRS, YFSETQ. The V and J ends lost 3 bases and 1 base respectively, with 11 bases between them. The CDR3 region is CASSSRDGSYEQYF. In DNA form, the CDR3 reads TGCGCCAGCAGCTCGCGGGACGGATCCTACGAGCAGTACTTC.

The chain has TRBV28 and TRBJ1-5; maybe TRBD1 (5 bases). V gave up 6 bases and J gave up 5 bases, with 11 bases separating them. The CDR3 loop spans 13 amino acids. Per germline, CDR1 MDHEN and CDR2 SYDVKM. CDR3 loop: CASRKTAHQPQHF. In DNA, the CDR3 is TGTGCCAGCAGAAAGACAGCTCATCAGCCCCAGCATTTT.

The DNA for the CDR3 is TGTGCCAGCAGCTTGTATCTACGGAGCTCCTACAATGAGCAGTTCTTC. Protein: CASSLYLRSSYNEQFF. The J gene is TRBJ2-1, the V gene TRBV5-8; D ambiguous. Trimming left V 1 base short and J 0 bases short, with 11 bases between. There are 16 residues in the CDR3. From germline, CDR1 is SGHTS and CDR2 YDEGEE.

Only a few counts were recorded for this clone. The chain joins TRBV19 to TRBJ1-5, with 7 bases fitting TRBD1. The germline CDR1 and CDR2 sequences are LNHDA and SQIVND (reference sequence). V dropped 8 bases and J dropped 11; count of bases not matched to a gene: 12. The CDR3 contains 13 residues. The CDR3 DNA follows: TGTGCCAGTCGCCCAGGGGGAGTGGAGTCCCAGCATTTT. It is translated as CASRPGGVESQHF.

This clone was detected only once. The chain couples TRBV29-1 to TRBJ2-2; D is ambiguous. The germline V gene has CDR1 SQVTM and CDR2 ANQGSEA. V shed 4 bases and J shed 4 bases, with 10 bases lying between them. This CDR3 is 13 amino acids long. CDR3 DNA sequence: TGCAGCGTTGTTAACCCGGTCACCGGGGAGCTGTTTTTT. Its translation: CSVVNPVTGELFF.

The rearrangement joins TRBV2 to TRBJ1-1; a possible D gene is TRBD1 (6 bases). Per the germline V gene, CDR1 is SNHLY and CDR2 is FYNNEI. CDR3 length: 15 amino acids. Trimming removed 7 bases from V and 1 base from J, with 16 bases in between. The CDR3: CASTRPTGKNTEAFF. In nucleotides, the CDR3 is TGTGCCAGCACAAGACCGACAGGAAAGAACACTGAAGCTTTCTTT.

About this clone itself: Germline and junction disagree at one end, which may indicate a read error. The chain joins TRBV10-2 to TRBJ2-2; weak D call: TRBD1 (6 bases). The CDR3 length is 14 residues. Germline V gives CDR1 WSHSY, CDR2 SAAADI. CDR3 loop: CASGSGQPDRDLFF. The CDR3 bases are TGCGCCAGCGGATCCGGACAGCCGGATAGGGACCTGTTTTTT.

The genes are TRBV5-1 and TRBJ1-5; no firm D call. Germline V gene data show CDR1 as SGHRS and CDR2 as YFSETQ. V lost 0 bases to trimming and J lost 2 bases, with 3 bases between them. The CDR3 spans 13 residues. The CDR3 here is CASSLARNQPQHF. In DNA, the CDR3 is TGCGCCAGCAGCTTGGCTCGCAATCAGCCCCAGCATTTT.

This chain links TRBV27 with TRBJ2-1, with TRBD2 matching 10 bases. CDR3 length: 13 amino acids. The V and J ends lost 8 bases and 4 bases, in that order; junction bases with no gene match: 2. From germline, CDR1 is MNHEY and CDR2 SMNVEV (reference sequence). For the CDR3, the DNA is TGTGCCAGCTGTAGCGGGAGGTACAATGAGCAGTTCTTC. Translated, it gives CASCSGRYNEQFF.

CDR3 nucleotides: TGTGCCAGCAGTGTTGTGCGGGGCCACCTCAACTATGGCTACACCTTC. Protein product: CASSVVRGHLNYGYTF. This chain joins TRBV11-3 and TRBJ1-2, with TRBD1 as a possible D gene (5 bases). Germline V gene data show CDR1 as SGHNT and CDR2 as YENEEA. This CDR3 spans 16 amino acids. Trimming took off 6 bases at V and 2 bases at J, with 19 bases between the two ends.

The rearrangement joins TRBV6-1 to TRBJ2-7; no reliable D call. The V end lost 4 bases, the J end lost 7 bases, and 8 bases lay between the germline ends. Looked up from germline, CDR1 is MNHNS and CDR2 is SASEGT. This CDR3 is 11 amino acids long. The CDR3 loop is CASSAREEQYF. The CDR3 DNA reads as TGTGCCAGCAGTGCAAGAGAAGAGCAGTACTTC.